This T cell receptor beta chain was observed in a study of neurological immune-mediated disorders. Whole-study findings and limits: The study found no CDR3 amino acid sequences shared by expanded clones across subjects, suggesting private repertoires in all groups.

The cDNA was produced through 5'RACE with 10-nucleotide random UMIs. Via MiXCR, TCRdb re-called the 5' RACE reads, giving one row per CDR3 protein. The sample includes some 16,000 distinct CDR3 sequences, approximately 10% seen only once; the top ten take about 47%. The CDR3 extends over 14 amino acids. The germline V gene has CDR1 SGHRS and CDR2 YFSETQ. V lost 0 bases and J 6 bases, leaving 12 bases between the germline ends. Sorted libraries were derived from approximately 1 million CD4+ or CD8+ T cells. This clonotype appeared many times. Its antigen is currently unknown. The receptor was isolated from a man aged 50-60 years in good health. Input material: CD8+ T cells from blood. The chain couples TRBV5-1 to TRBJ1-1; D is uncertain. Here the CDR3 reads CASSLDPDVAEAFF. The DNA for the CDR3 is TGCGCCAGCAGCTTGGATCCAGATGTAGCTGAAGCTTTCTTT.